Listed here are 24 T cell receptor beta chains from one sample, sequenced in a study of patients and donors after allogeneic stem cell transplantation. TCRdb itself ran the RT-PCR reads through MiXCR, one entry per CDR3 protein. The table records 900,000 to 1,000,000 distinct CDR3 sequences, approximately 18% of them present only once. Material for sequencing was blood, either unsorted or a sorted T cell fraction (not recorded which). All receptors come from a human donor who was either an allogeneic HSCT recipient or a stem cell or donor lymphocyte infusion donor (not recorded which). It is not recorded whose cells these are; they may come from a transplant donor.

The chain joins TRBV29-1 to TRBJ2-1, with TRBD2 matching over 12 bases. CDR1 and CDR2 (germline): SQVTM, ANQGSEA. The length of the CDR3 is 13 residues. V was pared by 5 bases and J by 7 bases, with 3 bases of the junction left unmatched. The CDR3 DNA is TGCAGCGTTATAGGACTAGCGGGGAATGAGCAGTTCTTC. Encoded protein: CSVIGLAGNEQFF.

This clonotype has at least ten counts. V is TRBV12-3 or TRBV12-4 and J is TRBJ1-1; possibly TRBD1 for D (5 bases). This CDR3 region has 13 residues. The V end was cut by 2 bases, the J end by 5 bases, with 9 bases between. CDR3 coding DNA: TGTGCCAGCAGTTTAACAGGAAGAACTGAAGCTTTCTTT. It is translated as CASSLTGRTEAFF.

The chain carries TRBV28 and TRBJ2-7; the D call may be TRBD1 or TRBD2 (5 bases each). V was cut by 3 bases and J by 2 bases, with 17 bases left in between. CDR3 length: 16 amino acids. Looked up from germline, CDR1 is MDHEN and CDR2 is SYDVKM. Written as DNA, the CDR3 is TGTGCCAGCAGTTTTTCTCACCGGGGCCAAACCTACGAGCAGTACTTC. It encodes CASSFSHRGQTYEQYF.

This clonotype was seen a handful of times. This rearrangement joins TRBV25-1 to TRBJ2-5; D not certain. The V gene's germline CDR1 is MGHDK and CDR2 SYGVNS. V dropped 2 bases and J dropped 7 bases, with 5 bases sitting between them. The CDR3 spans 11 residues. The CDR3 DNA reads as TGTGCCAGCAGTGAAGGGGTGACCCAGTACTTC. It specifies CASSEGVTQYF.

This clonotype was seen a few times. The V gene is TRBV12-3 or TRBV12-4, the J gene TRBJ2-1; 7 nucleotides agree with TRBD2. Trimming cost V 4 bases and J 2 bases; bases outside gene matches: 8. The CDR3 runs 16 residues. The CDR3 here is CASSYTSDVPYNEQFF. The CDR3 coding sequence is TGTGCCAGCAGTTATACTAGCGACGTCCCCTACAATGAGCAGTTCTTC.

The V and J genes are TRBV5-1 and TRBJ2-5; the D call may be TRBD1 or TRBD2 (5 bases each). The CDR3 spans 16 residues. V was trimmed by 5 bases and J by 0 bases, leaving 17 bases between them. CDR1 and CDR2 from the germline V gene are SGHRS and YFSETQ. CDR3 loop: CASRPEPWGYQETQYF. Written as DNA, the CDR3 is TGCGCCAGCAGGCCTGAGCCCTGGGGGTACCAAGAGACCCAGTACTTC.

This clonotype was detected once. The chain uses TRBV15 and TRBJ2-7; 7 bases are a match to TRBD1. This CDR3 spans 16 amino acids. Germline loops: CDR1 LNHNV, CDR2 YYDKDF (reference sequence). The ends lost 6 bases at V and 4 bases at J; junction bases unmatched: 15. The CDR3 here is CATSIGQVDVRYEQYF. The CDR3 DNA sequence: TGTGCCACCAGTATCGGACAGGTTGATGTAAGGTACGAGCAGTACTTC.

The chain couples TRBV7-2 to TRBJ2-2; 7 bases line up with TRBD1. This CDR3 spans 15 amino acids. Germline CDR1 SGHTA, CDR2 FQGNSA. V dropped 4 bases and J dropped 4; count of bases not matched to a gene: 6. DNA of the CDR3: TGTGCCAGCAGCTCGGCGGCAGGGGGCACCGGGGAGCTGTTTTTT. As protein: CASSSAAGGTGELFF.

This clonotype was observed a few times. V gene TRBV12-3 or TRBV12-4 combines with J gene TRBJ2-1; D not resolved. This CDR3 comprises 13 residues. Deletions cut 3 bases from V and 8 bases from J, with 11 bases between. In DNA, the CDR3 is TGTGCCAGCAGTTTTGCACGAATCCATGAGCAGTTCTTC. As protein: CASSFARIHEQFF.

Comment on this clonotype: With a much larger clone just one base away, this may be a read error. The V and J genes are TRBV10-3 and TRBJ2-5, with unresolved D. Deletions cut 0 bases from V and 3 bases from J, with 2 bases between. CDR1 is ENHRY and CDR2 is SYGVKD in the germline V gene. This CDR3 comprises 12 residues. The DNA for the CDR3 is TGTGCCATCAGTGAGTCTAAAGAGACCCAGTACTTC. Its protein is CAISESKETQYF.

This sequence joins TRBV7-8 and TRBJ2-3, with TRBD2 matching over 8 bases. After removal of 5 bases from V and 2 bases from J, the junction contained 6 bases not matched to a gene. Germline CDR1 and CDR2: SGHVS and FQNEAQ. CDR3 length: 15 residues. CDR3 protein: CASSPGLGITDTQYF. The CDR3, as DNA: TGTGCCAGCAGCCCGGGACTAGGAATCACAGATACGCAGTATTTT.

V gene TRBV20-1 combines with J gene TRBJ2-1, with D tentatively TRBD1 (7 bases). Trimming took off 5 bases at V and 9 bases at J, with 23 bases between the two ends. CDR1 DFQATT and CDR2 SNEGSKA come from the germline V gene (reference sequence). The CDR3 spans 15 residues. The CDR3 spells CSAATTGTVAAEQFF. CDR3 DNA sequence: TGCAGTGCTGCGACGACAGGGACTGTGGCGGCTGAGCAGTTCTTC.

This chain links TRBV29-1 with TRBJ1-1, with a tentative D call TRBD1 (6 bases). Looked up from germline, CDR1 is SQVTM and CDR2 is ANQGSEA. The CDR3 totals 14 residues. The ends were cut back, 2 bases at V and 2 bases at J, with 12 bases in the middle. The CDR3: CSVEYPGANTEAFF. The DNA of the CDR3 is TGCAGCGTTGAATACCCGGGGGCAAACACTGAAGCTTTCTTT.

The J gene is TRBJ2-1, the V gene TRBV6-2 or TRBV6-3; TRBD2 agrees at 9 bases. Germline V gives CDR1 MNHEY, CDR2 SVGEGT. Trimming took 5 bases from V and 9 from J; bases not matched to a gene: 8. This CDR3 comprises 14 residues. Here the CDR3 DNA reads TGTGCCAGCAGTCGACTAGCGGTGTGGGGTGAGCAGTTCTTC. Translation gives CASSRLAVWGEQFF.

The sample holds many counts of this clonotype. V gene TRBV20-1 combines with J gene TRBJ2-3; tentative D call: TRBD1 (5 bases). This CDR3 has 14 residues. Germline loops: CDR1 DFQATT, CDR2 SNEGSKA (reference sequence). V gave up 7 bases and J gave up 2 bases, with 16 bases separating them. In DNA form, the CDR3 reads TGCAGTGGTTTCAGGGCCGGTGTCACAGATACGCAGTATTTT. This codes for CSGFRAGVTDTQYF.

This sequence joins TRBV7-9 and TRBJ2-1; TRBD1 matches at 7 bases. Looked up from germline, CDR1 is SEHNR and CDR2 is FQNEAQ (reference sequence). This CDR3 comprises 13 residues. Unmatched junction bases numbered 4, after V lost 5 bases and J lost 6 bases. DNA for the CDR3: TGTGCCAGCAGCGTGGGACAGTTCAATGAGCAGTTCTTC. It codes for CASSVGQFNEQFF.

This clonotype came up a few times. The chain carries TRBV25-1 and TRBJ1-1; D may be TRBD1 (6 bases). The CDR3 has 14 amino acids. Trimming pared 8 bases from V and 7 bases from J, leaving 20 bases between. Germline V gene data show CDR1 as MGHDK and CDR2 as SYGVNS. The CDR3 region is CASGRGRGTDEAFF. The CDR3, as DNA: TGTGCCAGCGGGCGAGGCAGGGGCACAGATGAAGCTTTCTTT.

The CDR3 DNA sequence: TGTGCCAGCAGTTTACGGGGTATCGGGACCGGGGAGCTGTTTTTT. Its protein product is CASSLRGIGTGELFF. This chain links TRBV2 with TRBJ2-2; weak D call: TRBD2 (5 bases). Trimming cost V 5 bases and J 5 bases, with 15 bases left between them. Germline lookup yields CDR1 SNHLY and CDR2 FYNNEI. This CDR3 spans 15 amino acids.

The chain couples TRBV12-3 or TRBV12-4 to TRBJ2-5; 8 positions match TRBD2. V was clipped by 6 bases and J by 5 bases; unmatched bases: 5. The length of the CDR3 is 13 residues. The CDR3 is CASSISGKETQYF. The DNA of the CDR3 is TGTGCCAGCAGCATTAGCGGGAAGGAGACCCAGTACTTC.

The J gene is TRBJ2-1, the V gene TRBV7-9; TRBD2 aligns across 10 bases. Germline V CDR1 and CDR2: SEHNR, FQNEAQ (reference sequence). This CDR3 has 17 residues. With V trimmed by 6 bases and J by 1 base, 9 bases remained unmatched. Here the CDR3 reads CASSRASGGLSYNEQFF. DNA for the CDR3: TGTGCCAGCAGTAGGGCTAGCGGGGGCCTATCCTACAATGAGCAGTTCTTC.

The rearrangement uses TRBV4-3 and TRBJ2-6; the D gene could be TRBD1 or TRBD2 (5 bases each). Per germline, CDR1 LGHNA and CDR2 YSLEER. V dropped 4 bases and J dropped 3 bases, with 13 bases sitting between them. This CDR3 contains 16 residues. The chain's CDR3 is CASSRDRAYGANVLTF. In DNA, the CDR3 is TGCGCCAGCAGCCGGGACCGAGCATATGGGGCCAACGTCCTGACTTTC.

The chain carries TRBV28 and TRBJ2-6; D is ambiguous. The CDR3 totals 15 residues. CDR1 is MDHEN, CDR2 SYDVKM, per germline. V dropped 7 bases and J dropped 2 bases, with 12 bases sitting between them. The CDR3 bases are TGTGCCAGCACCCTTGGTCCCACTGGGGCCAACGTCCTGACTTTC. Its translation: CASTLGPTGANVLTF.

This clonotype appeared once. V usage is TRBV6-5 and J usage is TRBJ2-5, with 11 positions matching TRBD1. Trimming took 2 bases from V and 4 from J; bases not matched to a gene: 12. CDR1 MNHEY and CDR2 SVGAGI come from the germline V gene. The CDR3 loop spans 18 amino acids. The CDR3 region is CASSYNPRGTGGIETQYF. In DNA, the CDR3 is TGTGCCAGCAGTTACAACCCCAGGGGGACAGGGGGGATAGAGACCCAGTACTTC.

This clonotype turned up a few times. CDR3 sequence (DNA): TGCAGTGCTAGAGACCACCGGGACACGGTCCCAGATACGCAGTATTTT. Translation gives CSARDHRDTVPDTQYF. The rearrangement links TRBV20-1 to TRBJ2-3; D possibly corresponds to TRBD1 (6 bases). Germline lookup yields CDR1 DFQATT and CDR2 SNEGSKA (reference sequence). Trimming cost V 0 bases and J 4 bases, with 17 bases left between them. CDR3 length: 16 amino acids.